A single sample gave rise to the 18 T cell receptor beta chains below, sequenced in a study of T cell repertoires in ileal Crohn's disease. The time point denotes: inflamed ileum from the surgical specimen. Using immunoSEQ multiplex PCR, the repertoire was profiled, and TCRdb retains in-frame clones only, with some absent. The repertoire holds more than 15,000 clones, with about 75% as singletons. Sequencing input: ileal tissue. The origin of the receptors is an adult with Crohn's disease.

The chain recombines TRBV11-1 with TRBJ1-1; D remains ambiguous. V lost 3 bases and J lost 1, with 9 bases in between. The CDR3 loop spans 14 amino acids. Germline CDR1 is SGHAT and CDR2 is FQDESV (reference sequence). The CDR3 loop is CASSLNSGNTEAFF. The CDR3 bases are TGTGCCAGCAGCTTGAACTCCGGGAACACTGAAGCTTTCTTT.

Written as DNA, the CDR3 is TGTGCCAGCAGCCGGGACCCCTTTTCCGGGGCGCAGTATTTT. Translated: CASSRDPFSGAQYF. V and J are TRBV7-2 and TRBJ2-3; D might be TRBD1 or TRBD2, each matching 5 bases. Germline V lookup: CDR1 SGHTA, CDR2 FQGNSA. The CDR3 spans 14 residues. Trimming removed 5 bases from V and 10 bases from J, with 19 bases in between.

There are a few counts of this clone. The chain carries TRBV2 and TRBJ2-7; a possible D gene is TRBD1 (5 bases). This CDR3 spans 14 amino acids. Trimming removed 1 base from V and 6 bases from J, with 13 bases in between. The V gene's germline CDR1 is SNHLY and CDR2 FYNNEI. The CDR3 DNA reads TGTGCCAGCAGTGAAGTGGGGCCGGTTTCCGAGCAGTACTTC. It codes for CASSEVGPVSEQYF.

This sequence joins TRBV6-6 and TRBJ2-4; D tentatively fits TRBD1 or TRBD2 (6 bases each). Germline V gene lookup returns CDR1 MNHNY and CDR2 SVGAGI (reference sequence). CDR3 size: 14 residues. The V end lost 2 bases, the J end lost 8 bases, and 13 bases lay between the germline ends. The CDR3 DNA reads TGTGCCAGCAGTTACCCACCGGAGGGGGACATTCAGTACTTC. Amino acid sequence: CASSYPPEGDIQYF.

In this sample, this clone is medium-sized. The V and J genes are TRBV27 and TRBJ2-4; D is possibly TRBD2 (6 bases). From germline, CDR1 is MNHEY and CDR2 SMNVEV (reference sequence). This CDR3 has 14 amino acids. V lost 5 bases and J 0 bases, leaving 8 bases between the germline ends. This CDR3 is CASSPGGAKNIQYF. The CDR3 DNA reads TGTGCCAGCAGTCCCGGGGGAGCCAAAAACATTCAGTACTTC.

This chain connects TRBV6-5 to TRBJ2-7, with TRBD1 identical over 8 bases. Losses at the gene ends were 6 bases for V and 5 bases for J; bases not matched to a gene: 12. The CDR3 runs to 15 residues. Germline V CDR1 and CDR2: MNHEY, SVGAGI. CDR3 DNA: TGTGCCAGCAGCCTCGGACAGGGACCCTTCGACGAGCAGTACTTC. Protein: CASSLGQGPFDEQYF.

V and J are TRBV5-6 and TRBJ1-2, with 7 bases lining up with TRBD1. Germline CDR1 and CDR2: SGHDT and YYEEEE. Trimming cost V 0 bases and J 7 bases; bases outside gene matches: 6. CDR3 length: 14 residues. The CDR3 here is CASSLVTGRSGYTF. The CDR3 DNA reads as TGTGCCAGCAGCTTGGTGACAGGGAGGAGTGGCTACACCTTC.

V gene TRBV6-1 combines with J gene TRBJ2-3; D possibly uses TRBD1 or TRBD2 (5 bases each). The CDR3 sequence is 13 residues long. The germline V and J ends were trimmed by 6 bases and 3 bases, with 10 bases remaining between them. CDR1 and CDR2 from the germline V gene are MNHNS and SASEGT. Here the CDR3 DNA reads TGTGCCAGCAGGGGGACCGGGACAGATACGCAGTATTTT. This codes for CASRGTGTDTQYF.

The chain employs TRBV25-1 and TRBJ2-5; tentatively, D is TRBD2 (5 bases). The V end was cut by 5 bases, the J end by 2 bases, with 15 bases between. The germline V gene has CDR1 MGHDK and CDR2 SYGVNS. The CDR3 sequence is 15 residues long. The CDR3: CASSPTGRTQETQYF. In nucleotides, the CDR3 is TGTGCCAGCAGTCCAACCGGACGGACTCAAGAGACCCAGTACTTC.

This rearrangement joins TRBV27 to TRBJ2-3; D unresolved. Germline assignment: CDR1 MNHEY and CDR2 SMNVEV (reference sequence). Trimming took off 5 bases at V and 1 base at J, with 16 bases between the two ends. The CDR3 contains 16 residues. The CDR3 coding sequence is TGTGCCAGCAGTCTCAACAGCGATCCACGCACAGATACGCAGTATTTT. Translation: CASSLNSDPRTDTQYF.

The sample holds one count of this clone. V and J are TRBV7-2 and TRBJ2-1, with 10 bases aligning to TRBD2. The CDR3 loop spans 15 amino acids. Germline loops: CDR1 SGHTA, CDR2 FQGNSA. Trimming at V came to 6 bases and at J to 2 bases, leaving 4 bases not matched to a gene. The CDR3 region has the DNA TGTGCCAGCAGACCTACTAGCGGGACCTACAATGAGCAGTTCTTC. This sequence encodes CASRPTSGTYNEQFF.

The chain joins TRBV27 to TRBJ2-7; D uncertain. The CDR3 loop spans 14 amino acids. V was cut by 2 bases and J by 1 base, with 9 bases left in between. From germline, CDR1 is MNHEY and CDR2 SMNVEV (reference sequence). This CDR3 reads CASSLRWGSYEQYF. The CDR3 DNA is TGTGCCAGCAGTTTAAGGTGGGGTTCCTACGAGCAGTACTTC.

The gene calls are TRBV5-6 and TRBJ1-3; 7 positions agree with TRBD1. CDR1 and CDR2 from the germline V gene are SGHDT and YYEEEE. The CDR3 runs to 14 residues. V was clipped by 1 base and J by 8 bases; unmatched bases: 6. Here the CDR3 DNA reads TGTGCCAGCAGCTTGAGACAGGGTGTGGACACCATATATTTT. Translation gives CASSLRQGVDTIYF.

Only one count was recorded for this clone. The chain employs TRBV29-1 and TRBJ1-1, with 10 bases identical to TRBD1. V lost 6 bases, J lost 10 bases, and 11 bases stayed unmatched. The germline V gene has CDR1 SQVTM and CDR2 ANQGSEA. There are 13 residues in the CDR3. CDR3: CSVGGQGEGGAFF. The CDR3 DNA follows: TGCAGCGTCGGAGGACAGGGGGAGGGGGGAGCTTTCTTT.

Here the CDR3 reads CASVPQGYYEQYF. The CDR3 DNA reads as TGTGCCAGCGTACCACAAGGCTACTACGAGCAGTACTTC. This sequence joins TRBV25-1 and TRBJ2-7, with D hard to call. This CDR3 spans 13 amino acids. V was trimmed by 8 bases and J by 3 bases, leaving 14 bases between them. Germline V gene sequence: CDR1 MGHDK, CDR2 SYGVNS.

V usage is TRBV5-1 and J usage is TRBJ1-4; D remains ambiguous. CDR1 and CDR2 (germline): SGHRS, YFSETQ. V dropped 3 bases and J dropped 5 bases, with 14 bases sitting between them. The CDR3 has 15 amino acids. This CDR3 is CASSSGRGGNEKLFF. The CDR3 nucleotides are TGCGCCAGCAGCTCCGGACGGGGAGGAAATGAAAAACTGTTTTTT.

The rearrangement uses TRBV4-1 and TRBJ1-4; the match to TRBD1 covers 9 bases. The trim removed 1 base at V and 8 bases at J, leaving 8 bases unmatched. CDR1 MGHRA and CDR2 YSYEKL come from the germline V gene. This CDR3 region has 16 residues. The CDR3 region is CASSQVGTGWEEKLFF. The CDR3 nucleotides are TGCGCCAGCAGCCAAGTGGGGACAGGGTGGGAGGAAAAACTGTTTTTT.

This clone was observed a single time. The rearrangement uses TRBV6-1 and TRBJ1-5; no clear D gene. CDR1 MNHNS and CDR2 SASEGT come from the germline V gene. CDR3 size: 13 residues. V was shortened by 6 bases and J by 10 bases, with 16 bases between the two germline ends. CDR3 region: CASRPDGSGPQHF. The CDR3 coding sequence is TGTGCCAGCAGACCGGACGGCTCCGGCCCCCAGCATTTT.